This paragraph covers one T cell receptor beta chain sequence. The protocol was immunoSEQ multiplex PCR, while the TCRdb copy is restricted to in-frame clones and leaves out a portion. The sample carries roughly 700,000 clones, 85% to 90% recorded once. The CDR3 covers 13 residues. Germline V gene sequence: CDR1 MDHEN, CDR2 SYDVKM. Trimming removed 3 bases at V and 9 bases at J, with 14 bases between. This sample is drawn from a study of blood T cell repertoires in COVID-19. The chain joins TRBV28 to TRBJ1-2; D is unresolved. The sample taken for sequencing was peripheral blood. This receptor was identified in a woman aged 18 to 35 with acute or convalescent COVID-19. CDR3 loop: CASSFLPGIRYTF. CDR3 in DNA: TGTGCCAGCAGTTTCCTTCCGGGGATCCGCTACACCTTC.